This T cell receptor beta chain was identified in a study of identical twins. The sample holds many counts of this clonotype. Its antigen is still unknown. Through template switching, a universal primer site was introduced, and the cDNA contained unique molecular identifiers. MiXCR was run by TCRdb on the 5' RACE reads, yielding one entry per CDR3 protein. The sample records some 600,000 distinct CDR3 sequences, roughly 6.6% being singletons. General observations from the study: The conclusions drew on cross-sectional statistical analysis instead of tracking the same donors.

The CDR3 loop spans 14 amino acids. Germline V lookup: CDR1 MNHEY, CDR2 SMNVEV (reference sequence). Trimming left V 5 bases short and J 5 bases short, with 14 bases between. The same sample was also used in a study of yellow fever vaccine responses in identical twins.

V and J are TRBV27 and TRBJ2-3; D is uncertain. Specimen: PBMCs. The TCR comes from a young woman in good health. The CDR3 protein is CASSLVRAGDTQYF. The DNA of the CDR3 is TGTGCCAGCAGTCTAGTACGGGCCGGAGATACGCAGTATTTT.